The rows below give T cell receptor beta chains drawn from one sample of a study of blood T cells in healthy people across ages. TCRdb re-analysed the 5' RACE reads in MiXCR, keeping a single row per CDR3 protein. Here the sample spans roughly 1.9 million distinct CDR3 sequences, about two fifths being singletons. Sequenced: blood. The receptor set was obtained from a human donor in good health. Each CDR3 is given with its conserved first and last residue. A D gene is named only where the DNA matches it firmly. Clone sizes are given selectively: once, few, many, or a class where the clone is expanded.

d_call	v_call	j_call	cdr3_length	clone_size	cdr3_nt	cdr3_aa
NA	TRBV18	TRBJ1-2	12	NA	TGTGCCAGCTCACCAACGGACGGGCGCTACACCTTC	CASSPTDGRYTF
NA	TRBV20-1	TRBJ2-5	12	few	TGCAGTGCTAGGCGCCAAATCAGGGAGCAGTACTTC	CSARRQIREQYF
NA	TRBV5-1	TRBJ2-1	13	few	TGCGCCAGCAGCTGGGGCTTCTCGGGGGAGCAGTTCTTC	CASSWGFSGEQFF
TRBD2	TRBV7-9	TRBJ2-1	18	NA	TGTGCCAGCAGCTCCCCTGCTAGCGGGGGGGCTTCCTACAATGAGCAGTTCTTC	CASSSPASGGASYNEQFF
NA	TRBV12-3/TRBV12-4	TRBJ1-1	15	NA	TGTGCCAGCAGTTTTCTGGGGGCAGTGGGCACTGAAGCTTTCTTT	CASSFLGAVGTEAFF
NA	TRBV7-2	TRBJ2-1	16	few	TGTGCCAGCCACAAAGGGGGCGGGGGGAAGTACAATGAGCAGTTCTTC	CASHKGGGGKYNEQFF
NA	TRBV27	TRBJ2-7	13	few	TGTGCCAGCAGTTTAATGGGTACCCACGAGCAGTACTTC	CASSLMGTHEQYF
NA	TRBV9	TRBJ2-7	14	many	TGTGCCAGCAGTCGTATGGGCACAAACTACGAGCAGTACTTC	CASSRMGTNYEQYF
NA	TRBV6-4	TRBJ2-2	14	NA	TGTGCCAGCAGTGACGGCGGATCTTGGGGGGAGCTGTTTTTT	CASSDGGSWGELFF
NA	TRBV20-1	TRBJ2-7	15	NA	TGCAGTGCTGATACACCGGGAAGGAGGTCCTACGAGCAGTACTTC	CSADTPGRRSYEQYF
NA	TRBV20-1	TRBJ2-5	12	NA	TGCAGTGCCCCATCTGGTTCTGAGACCCAGTACTTC	CSAPSGSETQYF
NA	TRBV6-6	TRBJ2-4	11	NA	TGTGCCAGCAGTAACGGGACACCCGAGTACTTC	CASSNGTPEYF
NA	TRBV13	TRBJ1-1	12	few	TGTGCCAGCAGCTGGGGAATCGGCGTTGCTTTCTTT	CASSWGIGVAFF
NA	TRBV11-2	TRBJ2-7	17	NA	TGTGCCAGCAGCTTAGAGCCTGGCGGGGCAGCTCGTGGCGAGCAGTACTTC	CASSLEPGGAARGEQYF
NA	TRBV7-9	TRBJ1-4	15	NA	TGTGCCAGCAGCCCAATGGCGGCAACTAATGAAAAACTGTTTTTT	CASSPMAATNEKLFF
TRBD2	TRBV6-2/TRBV6-3	TRBJ2-3	15	NA	TGTGCCAGCAGTTTCGGACTAGTTCTCACAGATACGCAGTATTTT	CASSFGLVLTDTQYF
NA	TRBV7-2	TRBJ1-6	13	few	TGTGCCAGCAGTTTTAGTGGGGGATCACCCCTCCACTTT	CASSFSGGSPLHF
NA	TRBV29-1	TRBJ2-5	15	NA	TGCAGCGTTGATGGGGGGGGGCTTTGGGGAGAGACCCAGTACTTC	CSVDGGGLWGETQYF
TRBD1	TRBV4-3	TRBJ2-7	16	few	TGCGCCAGCAGCCAAGATCCCCGGACAGGGGGTTACGAGCAGTACTTC	CASSQDPRTGGYEQYF
NA	TRBV6-1	TRBJ1-5	14	few	TGTGCCAGCAGTGAACAAAGCCCAGGGCAGCCCCAGCATTTT	CASSEQSPGQPQHF
NA	TRBV5-4	TRBJ2-2	15	NA	TGTGCCAGCAGCCGGGGACTCAAGAACACCGGGGAGCTGTTTTTT	CASSRGLKNTGELFF
TRBD2	TRBV24-1	TRBJ2-1	17	NA	TGTGCCACCAGTGATCCTGGACTAGCGGGGGGGCCTTATGAGCAGTTCTTC	CATSDPGLAGGPYEQFF
TRBD1	TRBV5-1	TRBJ2-1	14	NA	TGCGCCAGCAGCTTGGACAGGGGGGCCGGCGAGCAGTTCTTC	CASSLDRGAGEQFF
NA	TRBV2	TRBJ1-1	14	NA	TGTGCCAGCACCACGGCCCTGGGGAACACTGAAGCTTTCTTT	CASTTALGNTEAFF
NA	TRBV30	TRBJ1-2	10	NA	TGTGCCTGGAGCCAAGGCAGCTACACCTTC	CAWSQGSYTF
TRBD1	TRBV5-5	TRBJ2-7	14	few	TGTGCCAGCAGCTTTACAGGGGGCAACTACGAGCAGTACTTC	CASSFTGGNYEQYF
NA	TRBV7-2	TRBJ2-7	17	few	TGTGCCAGCAGCTCTGCAATGGTCAGTTTCTACTCCTACGAGCAGTACTTC	CASSSAMVSFYSYEQYF
TRBD1	TRBV7-9	TRBJ2-3	14	few	TGTGCCAGCAGCTCGACAGGGGGGATAGATACGCAGTATTTT	CASSSTGGIDTQYF
NA	TRBV10-3	TRBJ1-1	15	few	TGTGCCATCAGTGGTGACACTCGGGGGGACACTGAAGCTTTCTTT	CAISGDTRGDTEAFF
NA	TRBV2	TRBJ2-7	15	NA	TGTGCCAGCAGAGCCGGGACTGCTAAAAACTACGAGCAGTACTTC	CASRAGTAKNYEQYF
TRBD1	TRBV5-1	TRBJ1-4	16	NA	TGCGCCAGCAGGCAAGACCCGGGACAGGGAAAAGAAAAACTGTTTTTT	CASRQDPGQGKEKLFF
TRBD1	TRBV19	TRBJ1-6	16	NA	TGTGCCAGTAGTATGGGTCCGACAGGGGGGAATTCACCCCTCCACTTT	CASSMGPTGGNSPLHF
TRBD2	TRBV28	TRBJ2-1	13	NA	TGTGCCCGCAGACTAGCGGGGGCCTACGAGCAGTTCTTC	CARRLAGAYEQFF
NA	TRBV25-1	TRBJ1-2	14	NA	TGTGCCAGCAGGGGGAAGGTAGCTAACTATGGCTACACCTTC	CASRGKVANYGYTF
NA	TRBV9	TRBJ2-1	15	NA	TGTGCCAGCAGCGCCCCGTCCGAATCCTACAATGAGCAGTTCTTC	CASSAPSESYNEQFF
TRBD2	TRBV7-2	TRBJ2-7	16	NA	TGTGCCAGCAGCCCCACACCGCGGGGGGGCTTATACGAGCAGTACTTC	CASSPTPRGGLYEQYF
TRBD1	TRBV4-1	TRBJ2-3	14	many	TGCGCCAGCAGCCAAAGACAGGGGACAGATACGCAGTATTTT	CASSQRQGTDTQYF
NA	TRBV11-3	TRBJ1-1	12	NA	TGTGCCAGCAGCTTTGAGGGGGCTGAAGCTTTCTTT	CASSFEGAEAFF
TRBD1	TRBV9	TRBJ1-2	13	few	TGTGCCAGCAAGGGGACAGGGTCCGGTGGCTACACCTTC	CASKGTGSGGYTF
NA	TRBV3-1	TRBJ2-5	13	few	TGTGCCAGCAGCCAGTCAGGGTACGAGACCCAGTACTTC	CASSQSGYETQYF
NA	TRBV20-1	TRBJ2-5	15	few	TGCAGTGCTAGAGATGCGTCGTTCCCACGAGAGACCCAGTACTTC	CSARDASFPRETQYF
NA	TRBV6-6	TRBJ2-1	12	few	TGTGCCAGCAGTTTTAACCCGAATGAGCAGTTCTTC	CASSFNPNEQFF
NA	TRBV9	TRBJ1-2	14	NA	TGTGCCAGCAGCGGCTCGAGGGGGGACTATGGCTACACCTTC	CASSGSRGDYGYTF
NA	TRBV7-9	TRBJ2-6	14	NA	TGTGCCTGCCGACGGGACCCTGGGGCCAACGTCCTGACTTTC	CACRRDPGANVLTF
TRBD2	TRBV13	TRBJ2-5	13	NA	TGTGCCAGCAGCCCCCGGGGGAGGGAGGAGCAGTACTTC	CASSPRGREEQYF
NA	TRBV5-5	TRBJ2-1	13	NA	TGTGCCAGCAGCTTGCAGTCCGGCGGGGAGCAGTTCTTC	CASSLQSGGEQFF
TRBD1	TRBV24-1	TRBJ2-7	15	NA	TGTGCCACCAGTGTCATCGGGACAGGCGGGTACGAGCAGTACTTC	CATSVIGTGGYEQYF
NA	TRBV12-3/TRBV12-4	TRBJ2-7	12	NA	TGTGCCAGCAGTTTGAACAGCTACGACCAGTACTTC	CASSLNSYDQYF
TRBD1	TRBV6-5	TRBJ1-2	14	NA	TGTGCCAGCAGTTCCAGGGGGCGCGACTATGGCTACACCTTC	CASSSRGRDYGYTF